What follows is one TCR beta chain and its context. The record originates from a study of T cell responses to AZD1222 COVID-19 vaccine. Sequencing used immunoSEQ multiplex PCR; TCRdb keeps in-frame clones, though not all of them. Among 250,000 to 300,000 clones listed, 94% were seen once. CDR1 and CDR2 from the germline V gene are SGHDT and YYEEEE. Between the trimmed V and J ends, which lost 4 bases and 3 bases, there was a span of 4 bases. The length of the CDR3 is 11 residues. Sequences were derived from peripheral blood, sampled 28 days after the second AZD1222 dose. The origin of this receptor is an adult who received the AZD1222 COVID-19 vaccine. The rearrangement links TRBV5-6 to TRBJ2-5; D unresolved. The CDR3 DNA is TGTGCCAGCAGCGTCAAAGAGACCCAGTACTTC. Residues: CASSVKETQYF.